One sample yielded the 5 T cell receptor beta chains listed below, sequenced in a study of regulatory T cells in long-lasting Graves disease. The time point denotes: persistent/refractory GD, antithyroid drugs over 5 years with positive TRAb. The TCR library was made from RNA extracted from PBMCs. Researchers made TCR beta libraries by using iRepertoire HTBI primers and running Arm-PCR on CDR3 regions. TCRdb re-called the multiplex PCR reads with MiXCR, one entry per CDR3 protein. The data hold 650,000 to 700,000 distinct CDR3 sequences, with around 30% observed a single time. The specimen was peripheral blood mononuclear cells (PBMCs), collected when the disease was refractory, from a patient treated with antithyroid drugs. All receptors come from a female donor with Graves disease.

This clonotype was seen a few times. The chain employs TRBV7-6 and TRBJ1-1; TRBD1 agrees at 7 bases. From germline, CDR1 is SGHVS and CDR2 FNYEAQ. After removal of 4 bases from V and 7 bases from J, the junction contained 6 bases not matched to a gene. This CDR3 has 13 amino acids. The DNA of the CDR3 is TGTGCCAGCAGCTCCCTTGACAGGGTTGAAGCTTTCTTT. Protein: CASSSLDRVEAFF. The whole variable domain, remainder taken from reference TRBV7-6 and TRBJ1-1, is GAGVSQSPRYKVTKRGQDVALRCDPISGHVSLYWYRQALGQGPEFLTYFNYEAQQDKSGLPNDRFSAERPEGSISTLTIQRTEQRDSAMYRCASSSLDRVEAFFGQGTRLTVV.

Of note for this clonotype: A read error is likely, as this CDR3 ends without the conserved phenylalanine or tryptophan. V gene TRBV12-3 or TRBV12-4 combines with J gene TRBJ1-2, with TRBD1 as a possible D gene (5 bases). This CDR3 contains 14 residues. Trimming left V 2 bases short and J 9 bases short, with 16 bases between. The CDR3 DNA is TGTGCCAGCAGTTTACGGGACCATCGAGGGAGCTACACCTCC. The encoded protein is CASSLRDHRGSYTS.

The V call is TRBV2, the J call TRBJ1-5; tentatively, D is TRBD1 (6 bases). CDR1 and CDR2 from the germline V gene are SNHLY and FYNNEI. This CDR3 contains 15 residues. V lost 4 bases to trimming and J lost 3 bases, with 13 bases between them. This CDR3 is CASSAWGDTNQPQHF. CDR3 sequence (DNA): TGTGCCAGCAGTGCTTGGGGGGACACCAATCAGCCCCAGCATTTT.

The rearrangement uses TRBV5-6 and TRBJ1-2, with no clear D. Germline CDR1 and CDR2: SGHDT and YYEEEE. The CDR3 loop spans 15 amino acids. V was trimmed by 3 bases and J by 9 bases, leaving 21 bases between them. This CDR3 is CASSSNPLGGYSYTF. The CDR3 DNA is TGTGCCAGCAGCTCTAACCCGTTGGGTGGGTACAGCTACACCTTC. Full variable domain (outside the CDR3, taken from reference TRBV5-6 and TRBJ1-2): DAGVTQSPTHLIKTRGQQVTLRCSPKSGHDTVSWYQQALGQGPQFIFQYYEEEERQRGNFPDRFSGHQFPNYSSELNVNALLLGDSALYLCASSSNPLGGYSYTFGSGTRLTVV.

This clonotype has more than one count but fewer than ten. This sequence joins TRBV6-2 or TRBV6-3 and TRBJ2-2; D is unresolved. The length of the CDR3 is 12 residues. The germline gives CDR1 MNHEY, CDR2 SVGEGT. V shed 0 bases and J shed 6 bases, with 2 bases lying between them. The CDR3, as DNA: TGTGCCAGCAGTTACTCTCCCGGGGAGCTGTTTTTT. Residues: CASSYSPGELFF.